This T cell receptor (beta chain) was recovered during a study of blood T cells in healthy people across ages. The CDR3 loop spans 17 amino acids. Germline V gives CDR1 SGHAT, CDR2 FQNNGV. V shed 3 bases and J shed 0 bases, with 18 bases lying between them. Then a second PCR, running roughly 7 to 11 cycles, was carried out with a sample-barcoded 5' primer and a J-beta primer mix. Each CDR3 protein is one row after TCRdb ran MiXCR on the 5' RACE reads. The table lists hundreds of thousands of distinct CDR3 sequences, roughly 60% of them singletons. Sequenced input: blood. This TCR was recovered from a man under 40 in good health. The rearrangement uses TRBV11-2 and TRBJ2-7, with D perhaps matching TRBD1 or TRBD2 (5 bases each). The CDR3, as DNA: TGTGCCAGCAGCTTCTATTTGGGACGGTCTAGCTCCTACGAGCAGTACTTC. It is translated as CASSFYLGRSSSYEQYF.